One and the same sample provided the 27 T cell receptor beta chains below, sequenced in a study of shared clonotypes between healthy human individuals. Method: immunoSEQ multiplex PCR; TCRdb's copy keeps in-frame clones and lacks some. The sample lists approximately 940,000 clones, 76% occurring once. Sequences were obtained from memory CD4+ T cells sorted from blood. Subset: CD45RA-negative fraction. These receptors were collected from a man aged 18 to 30 in good health.

This clone was found once. J is TRBJ1-5 and V is TRBV10-1, with D tentatively TRBD1 (6 bases). Germline lookup yields CDR1 WNHNN and CDR2 SYGVQD (reference sequence). The length of the CDR3 is 17 residues. V was trimmed by 6 bases and J by 3 bases, leaving 21 bases between them. This CDR3 reads CASRPFAGDKLNQPQHF. DNA of the CDR3: TGCGCCAGCAGGCCATTCGCAGGGGACAAACTCAATCAGCCCCAGCATTTT.

V usage is TRBV5-4 and J usage is TRBJ2-7; D may correspond to TRBD1 or TRBD2 (6 bases each). Trimming removed 3 bases from V and 7 bases from J, with 20 bases in between. Germline V gives CDR1 SGHNT, CDR2 YYREEE (reference sequence). This CDR3 is 15 amino acids long. CDR3 DNA sequence: TGTGCCAGCAGCTCCCTCGGCACCGGAGGGGGAGAGCAGTACTTC. Translating gives CASSSLGTGGGEQYF.

The rearrangement links TRBV2 to TRBJ2-7; D is unclear. Germline values: CDR1 SNHLY, CDR2 FYNNEI. The CDR3 is 15 amino acids. The V gene lost 6 bases and the J gene lost 0 bases, with 15 bases spanning the gap. The CDR3 region is CASRKTVTFSYEQYF. In DNA form, the CDR3 reads TGTGCCAGCAGGAAAACAGTTACCTTCTCCTACGAGCAGTACTTC.

The chain's CDR3 is CAKWTGQGTYSNQPQHF. CDR3 in DNA: TGTGCCAAATGGACGGGACAGGGAACCTATAGCAATCAGCCCCAGCATTTT. The chain carries TRBV30 and TRBJ1-5; 9 nucleotides match TRBD1. Germline V gives CDR1 GTSNPN, CDR2 SVGIG (reference sequence). CDR3 length: 17 amino acids. Trimming at V came to 8 bases and at J to 0 bases, leaving 14 bases not matched to a gene.

V usage is TRBV7-9 and J usage is TRBJ2-3, with unresolved D. CDR3 length equals 14 residues. CDR1 and CDR2 from the germline V gene are SEHNR and FQNEAQ (reference sequence). With 1 base removed from V and 1 base from J, the gap between germline ends came to 6 bases. The CDR3 DNA is TGTGCCAGCAGCTTAGGACGACGCACAGATACGCAGTATTTT. Translation: CASSLGRRTDTQYF.

The chain joins TRBV5-1 to TRBJ2-2; D may be TRBD2 (5 bases). This CDR3 is built from 15 residues. In germline, CDR1 is SGHRS, CDR2 YFSETQ. Between the trimmed V and J ends, which lost 3 bases and 5 bases, there was a span of 14 bases. The CDR3 is CASSSGSTMTGELFF. The CDR3, as DNA: TGCGCCAGCAGCTCGGGGTCTACAATGACCGGGGAGCTGTTTTTT.

The chain uses TRBV6-1 and TRBJ1-5; 12 positions agree with TRBD1. With 8 bases clipped from V and 7 bases from J, the junction kept 9 bases outside the gene matches. The CDR3 is made up of 15 amino acids. Per the germline V gene, CDR1 is MNHNS and CDR2 is SASEGT. The CDR3 nucleotides read TGTGCCAGCCCTCCGGGACAGGGGGCATGGCAGCCCCAGCATTTT. Amino acid sequence: CASPPGQGAWQPQHF.

This sequence joins TRBV6-4 and TRBJ1-6; 8 bases align to TRBD1. Germline V gene data show CDR1 as MRHNA and CDR2 as SNTAGT. V lost 7 bases and J lost 6; bases outside the gene matches: 5. This CDR3 is 14 amino acids long. The CDR3 nucleotides are TGTGCCAGCAAGACGGGACAGGTTAATTCACCCCTCCACTTT. This translates into CASKTGQVNSPLHF.

The rearrangement links TRBV6-1 to TRBJ1-5; TRBD1 agrees at 9 bases. With V trimmed by 8 bases and J by 11 bases, 4 bases remained unmatched. In germline, CDR1 is MNHNS, CDR2 SASEGT. The CDR3 is 11 residues long. The DNA for the CDR3 is TGTGCCAGCCGGGGACAGGGAGCCCAGCATTTT. It encodes CASRGQGAQHF.

V gene TRBV7-2 combines with J gene TRBJ2-1, with 8 bases lining up with TRBD2. After removal of 1 base from V and 8 bases from J, the junction contained 10 bases not matched to a gene. CDR1 is SGHTA, CDR2 FQGNSA, per germline. This CDR3 has 16 residues. CDR3 in amino acids: CASSLESGGRAYEQFF. CDR3 DNA sequence: TGTGCCAGCAGCTTAGAGAGCGGGGGCCGGGCGTATGAGCAGTTCTTC.

The chain couples TRBV7-3 to TRBJ2-1, with D possibly being TRBD1 (5 bases). Trimming shortened V by 5 bases and J by 2 bases, and 10 bases separated the two germline ends. The CDR3 is 14 amino acids. Germline assignment: CDR1 SGHTA and CDR2 FQGTGA. This CDR3 is CASSIQGAYNEQFF. CDR3 coding DNA: TGTGCCAGCAGCATACAAGGGGCCTACAATGAGCAGTTCTTC.

The chain recombines TRBV2 with TRBJ2-5, with D possibly being TRBD2 (6 bases). In germline, CDR1 is SNHLY, CDR2 FYNNEI. Trimming took off 4 bases at V and 5 bases at J, with 11 bases between the two ends. This CDR3 spans 13 amino acids. The DNA of the CDR3 is TGTGCCAGCAGTGGGAAGCGGGTGGAGACCCAGTACTTC. The encoded protein is CASSGKRVETQYF.

CDR3 loop: CATGAGGHEQFF. CDR3 nucleotides: TGTGCCACCGGGGCGGGGGGGCATGAGCAGTTCTTC. This chain connects TRBV15 to TRBJ2-1, with TRBD2 matching over 9 bases. Germline values: CDR1 LNHNV, CDR2 YYDKDF (reference sequence). V was clipped by 8 bases and J by 8 bases; unmatched bases: 4. The CDR3 has 12 residues.

This rearrangement joins TRBV18 to TRBJ2-4; maybe TRBD2 (5 bases). V lost 2 bases, J lost 1 base, and 18 bases lay in between. From germline, CDR1 is KGHSH and CDR2 LQKENI. The CDR3 extends over 18 amino acids. Here the CDR3 DNA reads TGTGCCAGCTCACCAACTTTGTCGGGGAGAGGGGCCAAAAACATTCAGTACTTC. Amino acid sequence: CASSPTLSGRGAKNIQYF.

The chain carries TRBV30 and TRBJ1-3, with 7 bases matching TRBD1. The CDR3 is 15 amino acids. The germline CDR1 and CDR2 sequences are GTSNPN and SVGIG (reference sequence). After removal of 5 bases from V and 0 bases from J, the junction contained 7 bases not matched to a gene. Here the CDR3 reads CAWDRVGGSGNTIYF. CDR3 DNA: TGTGCCTGGGACAGGGTCGGCGGCTCTGGAAACACCATATATTTT.

The sample holds one count of this clone. One junction end disagrees with the germline gene, perhaps due to a read error. The CDR3 DNA is TGTGCCAGCAGCTTAGTATCCCCAGGGGGCGGATATAGTTCACCCCTCCACTTT. It is translated as CASSLVSPGGGYSSPLHF. This chain connects TRBV7-2 to TRBJ1-6, with 8 bases identical to TRBD1. Per the germline V gene, CDR1 is SGHTA and CDR2 is FQGNSA. The CDR3 runs 18 residues.

The chain employs TRBV13 and TRBJ1-3, with D unresolved. The CDR3 consists of 16 residues. CDR1 and CDR2 (germline): PRHDT, FYEKMQ (reference sequence). Trimming stripped 1 base from V and 0 bases from J, with 10 bases between. The CDR3 here is CASSLDPRPSGNTIYF. The DNA for the CDR3 is TGTGCCAGCAGCTTAGATCCCAGGCCCTCTGGAAACACCATATATTTT.

This chain connects TRBV18 to TRBJ1-4; TRBD1 agrees at 7 bases. CDR3 length: 16 residues. Per the germline V gene, CDR1 is KGHSH and CDR2 is LQKENI. With V trimmed by 0 bases and J by 2 bases, 3 bases remained unmatched. The CDR3 region has the DNA TGTGCCAGCTCACCACCCAACAGGGGCACTAATGAAAAACTGTTTTTT. Translation gives CASSPPNRGTNEKLFF.

V is TRBV13 and J is TRBJ1-3, with a tentative D call TRBD1 (5 bases). CDR3 length equals 15 residues. Germline-derived CDR1 and CDR2 are PRHDT and FYEKMQ (reference sequence). Trimming took off 4 bases at V and 4 bases at J, with 14 bases between the two ends. The CDR3 nucleotides read TGTGCCAGCAGCTCGGGGGGTAAGCCCGGAAACACCATATATTTT. This encodes CASSSGGKPGNTIYF.

The J gene is TRBJ2-5, the V gene TRBV4-1; the D gene is possibly TRBD2 (6 bases). Trimming stripped 4 bases from V and 4 bases from J, with 10 bases between. The CDR3 length is 13 residues. Germline-derived CDR1 and CDR2 are MGHRA and YSYEKL. CDR3 coding DNA: TGCGCCAGCAGCCGACTAGTCCGAGAGACCCAGTACTTC. It codes for CASSRLVRETQYF.

The V gene is TRBV27, the J gene TRBJ2-6; no definite D call. The germline CDR1 and CDR2 sequences are MNHEY and SMNVEV (reference sequence). The CDR3 runs to 15 residues. V was trimmed by 5 bases and J by 0 bases, leaving 8 bases between them. The CDR3 nucleotides read TGTGCCAGCAGTCTGTATGTCTCTGGGGCCAACGTCCTGACTTTC. Translated, it gives CASSLYVSGANVLTF.

The chain uses TRBV11-1 and TRBJ2-2; possible D gene TRBD1, 6 bases. V lost 2 bases to trimming and J lost 4 bases, with 11 bases between them. CDR1 is SGHAT and CDR2 is FQDESV in the germline V gene (reference sequence). There are 15 residues in the CDR3. The CDR3 reads CASSLFQGSTGELFF. The CDR3 DNA sequence: TGTGCCAGCAGCTTATTCCAGGGGAGCACCGGGGAGCTGTTTTTT. Full variable domain (remainder filled in from reference TRBV11-1 and TRBJ2-2): EAEVAQSPRYKITEKSQAVAFWCDPISGHATLYWYRQILGQGPELLVQFQDESVVDDSQLPKDRFSAERLKGVDSTLKIQPAELGDSAMYLCASSLFQGSTGELFFGEGSRLTVL.

CDR3 in DNA: TGTGCCAGCGGCCCTCCCACCTACGAGCAGTACTTC. Protein: CASGPPTYEQYF. This chain connects TRBV9 to TRBJ2-7; D ambiguous. CDR3 length: 12 residues. Trimming cost V 7 bases and J 2 bases, with 10 bases left between them. CDR1 is SGDLS and CDR2 is YYNGEE in the germline V gene.

The V call is TRBV5-4, the J call TRBJ2-7, with 7 bases that match TRBD1. CDR3 length: 16 amino acids. The germline CDR1 and CDR2 sequences are SGHNT and YYREEE (reference sequence). V was pared by 2 bases and J by 0 bases, with 8 bases of the junction left unmatched. The CDR3 coding sequence is TGTGCCAGCAGCTTAGGGGGCCCTCTCGGCTCCTACGAGCAGTACTTC. Its protein is CASSLGGPLGSYEQYF.

As to this clone: One junction end disagrees with the germline gene, perhaps due to a read error. The chain links TRBV7-7 to TRBJ1-4; tentatively, D is TRBD1 (6 bases). In germline, CDR1 is SSHAT, CDR2 FNYEAQ (reference sequence). The CDR3 covers 15 residues. The CDR3 sequence: CASSSGSKGGEKLFF. CDR3 bases: TGTGCTAGCAGCTCCGGGTCCAAGGGGGGTGAAAAACTGTTTTTT.

This chain links TRBV6-5 with TRBJ1-6, with D hard to call. This CDR3 contains 13 residues. Between the trimmed V and J ends, which lost 4 bases and 7 bases, there was a span of 8 bases. Germline lookup yields CDR1 MNHEY and CDR2 SVGAGI. The CDR3 nucleotides are TGTGCCAGCAGTTTAGGGAGGAATTCACCCCTCCACTTT. Translating it yields CASSLGRNSPLHF.

The rearrangement links TRBV4-1 to TRBJ1-1; TRBD1 matches 7 bases. The V and J ends lost 1 base and 1 base, in that order; junction bases with no gene match: 6. Germline loops: CDR1 MGHRA, CDR2 YSYEKL. This CDR3 has 16 amino acids. CDR3 sequence: CASSQGDRETNTEAFF. The CDR3, as DNA: TGCGCCAGCAGCCAAGGAGACAGGGAAACGAACACTGAAGCTTTCTTT.